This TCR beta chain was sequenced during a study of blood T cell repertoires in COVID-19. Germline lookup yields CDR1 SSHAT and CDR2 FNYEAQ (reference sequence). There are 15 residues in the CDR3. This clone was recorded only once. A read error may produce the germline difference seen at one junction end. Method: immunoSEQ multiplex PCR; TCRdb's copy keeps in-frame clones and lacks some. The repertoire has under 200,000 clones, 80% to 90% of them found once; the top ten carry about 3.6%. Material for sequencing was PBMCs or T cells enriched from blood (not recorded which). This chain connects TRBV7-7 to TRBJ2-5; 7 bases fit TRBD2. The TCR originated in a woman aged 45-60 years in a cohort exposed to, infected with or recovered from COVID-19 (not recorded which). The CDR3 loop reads CASSLGRLAGETQYF. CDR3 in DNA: TGTGCTAGCAGCCTCGGGAGATTAGCGGGAGAGACCCAGTACTTC.